A selection of T cell receptor beta chains follows, all from one sample in a study of blood T cell repertoires in COVID-19. Measured with immunoSEQ multiplex PCR; TCRdb has only the in-frame clones, and not every one. The data contain about 120,000 clones, about 80% of them singletons. The specimen was peripheral blood. These TCRs come from a man in his 70s with active or convalescent COVID-19. The CDR3 runs from the conserved cysteine through the conserved F or W. Fields, in order: D gene, J gene, clone size, V gene, CDR3 protein, CDR3 DNA. A D gene is named only where the DNA matches it firmly. Size is stated for part of the rows, as once, few or many counts, or as a class when the clone is expanded.

d_gene: NA
j_gene: TRBJ2-6
abundance: NA
v_gene: TRBV28
CDR3aa: CASSVGGATVNVLTF
CDR3nt: TGTGCCAGCAGTGTTGGTGGGGCCACGGTCAACGTCCTGACTTTC

d_gene: NA
j_gene: TRBJ1-2
abundance: NA
v_gene: TRBV28
CDR3aa: CASRGARVGYGYTF
CDR3nt: TGTGCCAGCAGGGGGGCCAGGGTTGGGTATGGCTACACCTTC

d_gene: NA
j_gene: TRBJ2-1
abundance: NA
v_gene: TRBV11-3
CDR3aa: CASSFQNRAYNEQFF
CDR3nt: TGTGCCAGCAGCTTTCAAAACAGGGCCTACAATGAGCAGTTCTTC

d_gene: TRBD2
j_gene: TRBJ2-7
abundance: once
v_gene: TRBV7-2
CDR3aa: CASSLAQREYYEQYF
CDR3nt: TGTGCCAGCAGCTTAGCTCAGCGGGAGTACTACGAGCAGTACTTC

d_gene: NA
j_gene: TRBJ2-7
abundance: NA
v_gene: TRBV4-1
CDR3aa: CASSQGQRASYEQYF
CDR3nt: TGCGCCAGCAGCCAAGGACAGCGAGCCTCCTACGAGCAGTACTTC

d_gene: NA
j_gene: TRBJ1-5
abundance: many
v_gene: TRBV28
CDR3aa: CASSRRGNQPQHF
CDR3nt: TGTGCCAGCAGTCGGAGGGGCAATCAGCCCCAGCATTTT

d_gene: NA
j_gene: TRBJ1-2
abundance: NA
v_gene: TRBV19
CDR3aa: CASHPKTRGAAAGPDYGYTF
CDR3nt: TGTGCCAGTCACCCAAAAACCCGGGGTGCCGCGGCGGGACCTGACTATGGCTACACCTTC

d_gene: TRBD1
j_gene: TRBJ1-5
abundance: NA
v_gene: TRBV19
CDR3aa: CASSTGQGTGEPQHF
CDR3nt: TGTGCCAGTAGTACGGGACAGGGGACCGGGGAGCCCCAGCATTTT

d_gene: NA
j_gene: TRBJ1-1
abundance: NA
v_gene: TRBV6-5
CDR3aa: CASSYSIQGNTEAFF
CDR3nt: TGTGCCAGCAGTTACTCGATACAGGGGAACACTGAAGCTTTCTTT

d_gene: TRBD1
j_gene: TRBJ1-2
abundance: NA
v_gene: TRBV9
CDR3aa: CASSEDGTGIYGYTF
CDR3nt: TGTGCCAGCAGCGAAGATGGGACAGGCATCTATGGCTACACCTTC

d_gene: TRBD1
j_gene: TRBJ2-7
abundance: medium-sized
v_gene: TRBV7-2
CDR3aa: CASSSRDRETYEQYF
CDR3nt: TGTGCCAGCAGCTCGAGGGACAGGGAGACCTACGAGCAGTACTTC

d_gene: NA
j_gene: TRBJ2-5
abundance: few
v_gene: TRBV7-2
CDR3aa: CASSQNQRLEETQYF
CDR3nt: TGTGCCAGCAGCCAAAATCAGCGGTTAGAAGAGACCCAGTACTTC

d_gene: TRBD1
j_gene: TRBJ1-1
abundance: NA
v_gene: TRBV7-9
CDR3aa: CASRPGQGGEAFF
CDR3nt: TGTGCCAGCAGACCGGGACAGGGAGGTGAAGCTTTCTTT

d_gene: NA
j_gene: TRBJ2-4
abundance: NA
v_gene: TRBV25-1
CDR3aa: CASSDQGLAKNIQYF
CDR3nt: TGTGCCAGCAGTGACCAGGGACTAGCCAAAAACATTCAGTACTTC

d_gene: NA
j_gene: TRBJ1-4
abundance: NA
v_gene: TRBV11-2
CDR3aa: CASRKLGGTNEKLFF
CDR3nt: TGTGCCAGCAGGAAATTGGGGGGGACTAATGAAAAACTGTTTTTT

d_gene: NA
j_gene: TRBJ1-2
abundance: NA
v_gene: TRBV11-2
CDR3aa: CASSPSGANYGYTF
CDR3nt: TGTGCCAGCAGCCCCTCCGGAGCTAACTATGGCTACACCTTC

d_gene: TRBD1
j_gene: TRBJ1-1
abundance: NA
v_gene: TRBV5-1
CDR3aa: CASSSREGAGTEAFF
CDR3nt: TGCGCCAGCAGCTCCCGGGAGGGGGCAGGCACTGAAGCTTTCTTT

d_gene: TRBD1
j_gene: TRBJ2-2
abundance: once
v_gene: TRBV23-1
CDR3aa: CASSQSFPSRGRSGELFF
CDR3nt: TGCGCCAGCAGTCAATCTTTCCCTAGCAGGGGGCGATCCGGGGAGCTGTTTTTT

d_gene: TRBD1
j_gene: TRBJ1-1
abundance: NA
v_gene: TRBV5-1
CDR3aa: CASSGQGGVTEAFF
CDR3nt: TGCGCCAGCAGCGGACAGGGTGGGGTCACTGAAGCTTTCTTT

d_gene: TRBD2
j_gene: TRBJ2-1
abundance: NA
v_gene: TRBV19
CDR3aa: CASSSGTSGSNEQFF
CDR3nt: TGTGCCAGTAGTTCCGGGACTAGCGGGAGTAATGAGCAGTTCTTC

d_gene: NA
j_gene: TRBJ2-7
abundance: NA
v_gene: TRBV5-6
CDR3aa: CASSLGVDYEQYF
CDR3nt: TGTGCCAGCAGCTTGGGCGTAGACTACGAGCAGTACTTC

d_gene: NA
j_gene: TRBJ2-3
abundance: NA
v_gene: TRBV9
CDR3aa: CASGGPSTDTQYF
CDR3nt: TGTGCCAGCGGGGGCCCTAGCACAGATACGCAGTATTTT

d_gene: NA
j_gene: TRBJ1-2
abundance: NA
v_gene: TRBV5-5
CDR3aa: CASSFNSGYGYTF
CDR3nt: TGTGCCAGCAGCTTCAATTCCGGGTATGGCTACACCTTC